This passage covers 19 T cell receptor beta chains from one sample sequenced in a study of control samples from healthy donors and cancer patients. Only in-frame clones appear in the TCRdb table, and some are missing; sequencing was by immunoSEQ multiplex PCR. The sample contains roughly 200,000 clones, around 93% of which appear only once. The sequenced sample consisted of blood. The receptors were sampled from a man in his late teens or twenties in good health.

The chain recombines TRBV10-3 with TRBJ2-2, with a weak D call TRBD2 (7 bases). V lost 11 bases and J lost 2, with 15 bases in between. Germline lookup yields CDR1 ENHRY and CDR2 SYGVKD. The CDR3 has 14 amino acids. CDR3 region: CAHRGGANTGELFF. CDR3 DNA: TGTGCCCACAGAGGGGGGGCTAACACCGGGGAGCTGTTTTTT.

The CDR3 DNA follows: TGTGCCAGCAGCCGTCCTCAGGGGGAAACTAACTATGGCTACACCTTC. This sequence encodes CASSRPQGETNYGYTF. The chain employs TRBV5-8 and TRBJ1-2; 7 nucleotides align to TRBD1. The CDR3 has 16 amino acids. Germline CDR1 and CDR2: SGHTS and YDEGEE. V shed 4 bases, J shed 0 bases, and the junction held 9 bases outside the gene matches. The full variable domain, its missing parts supplied by reference TRBV5-8 and TRBJ1-2, is EAGVTQSPTHLIKTRGQQATLRCSPISGHTSVYWYQQALGLGLQFLLWYDEGEERNRGNFPPRFSGRQFPNYSSELNVNALELEDSALYLCASSRPQGETNYGYTFGSGTRLTVV.

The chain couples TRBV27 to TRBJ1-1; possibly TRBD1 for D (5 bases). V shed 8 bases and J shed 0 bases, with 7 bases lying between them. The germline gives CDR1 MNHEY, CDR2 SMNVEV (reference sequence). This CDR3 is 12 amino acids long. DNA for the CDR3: TGTGCCAGCGGGGGGGTGAACACTGAAGCTTTCTTT. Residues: CASGGVNTEAFF.

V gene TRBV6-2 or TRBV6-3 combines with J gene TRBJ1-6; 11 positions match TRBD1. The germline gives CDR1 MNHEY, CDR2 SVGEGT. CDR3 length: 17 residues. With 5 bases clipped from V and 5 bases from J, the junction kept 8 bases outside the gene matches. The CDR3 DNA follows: TGTGCCAGCAGTCGGCGGACAGGGGGCGTTGATAATTCACCCCTCCACTTT. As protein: CASSRRTGGVDNSPLHF.

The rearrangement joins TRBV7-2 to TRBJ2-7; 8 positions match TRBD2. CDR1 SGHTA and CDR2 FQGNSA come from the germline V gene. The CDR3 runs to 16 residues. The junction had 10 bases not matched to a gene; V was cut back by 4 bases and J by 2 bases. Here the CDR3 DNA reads TGTGCCAGCAGCTCCCCCGGGGGGGCCCCTCCCTACGAGCAGTACTTC. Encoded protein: CASSSPGGAPPYEQYF.

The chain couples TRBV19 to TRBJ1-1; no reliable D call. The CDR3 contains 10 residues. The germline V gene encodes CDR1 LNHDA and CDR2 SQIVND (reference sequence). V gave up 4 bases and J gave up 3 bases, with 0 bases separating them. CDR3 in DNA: TGTGCCAGTAGTAACACTGAAGCTTTCTTT. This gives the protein CASSNTEAFF.

The CDR3 spells CASSPSRDGSHYEQYF. In nucleotides, the CDR3 is TGTGCCAGCTCACCATCACGGGATGGGTCCCACTACGAGCAGTACTTC. V gene TRBV18 combines with J gene TRBJ2-7, with D tentatively TRBD2 (5 bases). This CDR3 comprises 16 residues. The germline V gene encodes CDR1 KGHSH and CDR2 LQKENI. The ends were cut back, 2 bases at V and 3 bases at J, with 17 bases in the middle.

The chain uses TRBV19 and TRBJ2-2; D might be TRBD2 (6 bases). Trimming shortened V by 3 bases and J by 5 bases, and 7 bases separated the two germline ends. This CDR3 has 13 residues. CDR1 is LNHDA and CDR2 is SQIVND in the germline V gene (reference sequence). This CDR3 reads CASSIRGTGELFF. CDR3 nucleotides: TGTGCCAGTAGTATTCGGGGGACCGGGGAGCTGTTTTTT.

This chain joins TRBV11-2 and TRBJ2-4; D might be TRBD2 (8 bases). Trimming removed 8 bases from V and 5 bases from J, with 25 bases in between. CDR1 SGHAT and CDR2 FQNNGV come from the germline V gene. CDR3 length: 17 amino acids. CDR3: CASPLGGSGGRENIQYF. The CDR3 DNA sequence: TGTGCCAGCCCCCTAGGGGGCAGCGGGGGCCGGGAAAACATTCAGTACTTC.

CDR3 in DNA: TGTGCCAGCAGTCAAACTCCGGGACAGGGGAACAATTCACCCCTCCACTTT. Its protein is CASSQTPGQGNNSPLHF. This chain connects TRBV5-5 to TRBJ1-6; 10 bases are a match to TRBD1. V lost 5 bases, J lost 7 bases, and 12 bases stayed unmatched. From germline, CDR1 is SGHKS and CDR2 YYEKEE (reference sequence). CDR3 length: 17 residues.

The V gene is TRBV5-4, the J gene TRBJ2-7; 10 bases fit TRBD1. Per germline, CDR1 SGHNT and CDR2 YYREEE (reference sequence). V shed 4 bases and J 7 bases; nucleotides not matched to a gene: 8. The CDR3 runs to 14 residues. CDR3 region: CASSPRQGAGEQYF. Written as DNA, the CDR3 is TGTGCCAGCAGCCCGAGACAGGGGGCGGGAGAGCAGTACTTC.

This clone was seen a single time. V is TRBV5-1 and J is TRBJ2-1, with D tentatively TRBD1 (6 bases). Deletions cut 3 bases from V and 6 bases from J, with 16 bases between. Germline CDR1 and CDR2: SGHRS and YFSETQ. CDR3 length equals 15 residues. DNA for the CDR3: TGCGCCAGCAGCTCGACAGGTTTGAAGGGCAATGAGCAGTTCTTC. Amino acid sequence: CASSSTGLKGNEQFF.

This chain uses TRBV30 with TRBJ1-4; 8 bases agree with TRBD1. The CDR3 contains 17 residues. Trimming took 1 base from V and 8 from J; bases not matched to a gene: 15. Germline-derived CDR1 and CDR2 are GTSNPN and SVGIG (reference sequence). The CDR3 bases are TGTGCCTGGAGTGGACCGGGAGGAGGACAGGGAAGGGAAAAACTGTTTTTT. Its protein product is CAWSGPGGGQGREKLFF.

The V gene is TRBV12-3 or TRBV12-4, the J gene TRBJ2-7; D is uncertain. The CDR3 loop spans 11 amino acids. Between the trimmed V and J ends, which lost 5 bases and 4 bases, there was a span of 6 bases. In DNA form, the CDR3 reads TGTGCCAGCAGTACCGGGTACGAGCAGTACTTC. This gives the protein CASSTGYEQYF.

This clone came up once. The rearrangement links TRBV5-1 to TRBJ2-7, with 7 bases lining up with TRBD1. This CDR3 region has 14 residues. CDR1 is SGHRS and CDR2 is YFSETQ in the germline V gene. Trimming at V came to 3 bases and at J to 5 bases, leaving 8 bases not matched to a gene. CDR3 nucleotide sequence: TGCGCCAGCAGCTACTCGAACAGGGGCGACGAGCAGTACTTC. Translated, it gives CASSYSNRGDEQYF.

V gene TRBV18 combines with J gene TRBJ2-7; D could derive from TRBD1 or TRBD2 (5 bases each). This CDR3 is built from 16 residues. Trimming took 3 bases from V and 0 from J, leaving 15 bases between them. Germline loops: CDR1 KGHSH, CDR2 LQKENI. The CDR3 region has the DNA TGTGCCAGCTCACCCCTGAGGGCAGGGAACTCCTACGAGCAGTACTTC. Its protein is CASSPLRAGNSYEQYF.

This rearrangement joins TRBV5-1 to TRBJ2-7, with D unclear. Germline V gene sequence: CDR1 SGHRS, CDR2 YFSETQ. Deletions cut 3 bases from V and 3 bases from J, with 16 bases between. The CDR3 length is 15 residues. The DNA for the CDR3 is TGCGCCAGCAGCTCCCGAGAGGATGTCGGCTACGAGCAGTACTTC. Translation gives CASSSREDVGYEQYF.

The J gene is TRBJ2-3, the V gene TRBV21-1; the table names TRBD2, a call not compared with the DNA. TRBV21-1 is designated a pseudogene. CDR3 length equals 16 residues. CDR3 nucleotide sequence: TGTGCCAGCAGCAAACGTGGTAGCGGGGGAGTGGATACGCAGTATTTT. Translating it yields CASSKRGSGGVDTQYF.

The CDR3 DNA follows: TGTGCCAGCAGTTTGAGTTTATACGAGCAGTACTTC. It encodes CASSLSLYEQYF. This chain joins TRBV12-3 or TRBV12-4 and TRBJ2-7, with D hard to call. The CDR3 runs 12 residues. Trimming pared 3 bases from V and 4 bases from J, leaving 7 bases between.